These 5 T cell receptor beta chains originate from one sample sequenced in a study of T cell changes during pregnancy in multiple sclerosis. The method was immunoSEQ multiplex PCR; TCRdb's version includes in-frame clones alone and lacks a portion of them. Of tens of thousands of clones listed, about 90% are singletons. The source material was peripheral blood, sampled in the second trimester of pregnancy. The origin of the receptors is a female donor in good health, enrolled as a control in a pregnancy study.

This chain connects TRBV19 to TRBJ1-2; weak D call: TRBD1 (6 bases). The ends were cut back, 6 bases at V and 8 bases at J, with 19 bases in the middle. The CDR3 has 14 residues. The germline CDR1 and CDR2 sequences are LNHDA and SQIVND (reference sequence). Here the CDR3 reads CASRPGGGASGYTF. Written as DNA, the CDR3 is TGTGCCAGTAGGCCAGGTGGGGGGGCCTCGGGCTACACCTTC.

The genes are TRBV5-4 and TRBJ2-1, with TRBD1 as a possible D gene (5 bases). Germline lookup yields CDR1 SGHNT and CDR2 YYREEE (reference sequence). V was pared by 4 bases and J by 1 base, with 12 bases between. The CDR3 covers 15 residues. CDR3 amino acids: CASSMGGASYNEQFF. DNA for the CDR3: TGTGCCAGCAGCATGGGTGGGGCTTCCTACAATGAGCAGTTCTTC.

The V and J genes are TRBV15 and TRBJ1-5; D is uncertain. Germline V gene lookup returns CDR1 LNHNV and CDR2 YYDKDF (reference sequence). The ends were cut back, 1 base at V and 4 bases at J, with 14 bases in the middle. CDR3 length equals 16 residues. Here the CDR3 DNA reads TGTGCCACCAGCAGAGGCCTCGGAGCGGGGAATCAGCCCCAGCATTTT. This sequence encodes CATSRGLGAGNQPQHF.

The chain has TRBV25-1 and TRBJ2-1; TRBD2 aligns across 11 bases. V lost 4 bases and J lost 9; bases outside the gene matches: 8. CDR1 MGHDK and CDR2 SYGVNS come from the germline V gene. CDR3 size: 15 residues. The CDR3 spells CASSAPLAGAGEQFF. In DNA form, the CDR3 reads TGTGCCAGCAGTGCCCCACTAGCGGGAGCTGGTGAGCAGTTCTTC.

The DNA for the CDR3 is TGTGCCAGCAGCTATCTTCTGAACACCGGGGAGCTGTTTTTT. Translation: CASSYLLNTGELFF. The chain joins TRBV7-9 to TRBJ2-2; D call uncertain. The V gene's germline CDR1 is SEHNR and CDR2 FQNEAQ (reference sequence). V dropped 4 bases and J dropped 1 base, with 7 bases sitting between them. This CDR3 has 14 amino acids. Combining the CDR3 with reference TRBV7-9 and TRBJ2-2 gives the whole variable domain DTGVSQNPRHKITKRGQNVTFRCDPISEHNRLYWYRQTLGQGPEFLTYFQNEAQLEKSRLLSDRFSAERPKGSFSTLEIQRTEQGDSAMYLCASSYLLNTGELFFGEGSRLTVL.